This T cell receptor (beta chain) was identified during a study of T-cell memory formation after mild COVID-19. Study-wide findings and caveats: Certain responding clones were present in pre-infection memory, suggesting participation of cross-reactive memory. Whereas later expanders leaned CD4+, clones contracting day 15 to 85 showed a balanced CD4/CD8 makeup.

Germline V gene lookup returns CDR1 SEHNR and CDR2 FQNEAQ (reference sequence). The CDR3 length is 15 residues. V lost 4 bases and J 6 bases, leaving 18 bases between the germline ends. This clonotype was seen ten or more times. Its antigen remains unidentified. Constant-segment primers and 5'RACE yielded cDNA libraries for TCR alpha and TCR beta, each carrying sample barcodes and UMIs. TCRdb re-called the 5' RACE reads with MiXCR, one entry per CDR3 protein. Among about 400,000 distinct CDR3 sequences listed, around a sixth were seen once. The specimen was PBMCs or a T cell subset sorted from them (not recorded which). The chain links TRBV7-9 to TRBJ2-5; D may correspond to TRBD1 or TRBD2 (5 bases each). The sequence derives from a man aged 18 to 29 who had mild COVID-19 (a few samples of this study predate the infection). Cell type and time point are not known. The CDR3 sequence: CASSSTGTPAKTQYF. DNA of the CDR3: TGTGCCAGCAGCTCCACCGGGACCCCAGCGAAGACCCAGTACTTC.